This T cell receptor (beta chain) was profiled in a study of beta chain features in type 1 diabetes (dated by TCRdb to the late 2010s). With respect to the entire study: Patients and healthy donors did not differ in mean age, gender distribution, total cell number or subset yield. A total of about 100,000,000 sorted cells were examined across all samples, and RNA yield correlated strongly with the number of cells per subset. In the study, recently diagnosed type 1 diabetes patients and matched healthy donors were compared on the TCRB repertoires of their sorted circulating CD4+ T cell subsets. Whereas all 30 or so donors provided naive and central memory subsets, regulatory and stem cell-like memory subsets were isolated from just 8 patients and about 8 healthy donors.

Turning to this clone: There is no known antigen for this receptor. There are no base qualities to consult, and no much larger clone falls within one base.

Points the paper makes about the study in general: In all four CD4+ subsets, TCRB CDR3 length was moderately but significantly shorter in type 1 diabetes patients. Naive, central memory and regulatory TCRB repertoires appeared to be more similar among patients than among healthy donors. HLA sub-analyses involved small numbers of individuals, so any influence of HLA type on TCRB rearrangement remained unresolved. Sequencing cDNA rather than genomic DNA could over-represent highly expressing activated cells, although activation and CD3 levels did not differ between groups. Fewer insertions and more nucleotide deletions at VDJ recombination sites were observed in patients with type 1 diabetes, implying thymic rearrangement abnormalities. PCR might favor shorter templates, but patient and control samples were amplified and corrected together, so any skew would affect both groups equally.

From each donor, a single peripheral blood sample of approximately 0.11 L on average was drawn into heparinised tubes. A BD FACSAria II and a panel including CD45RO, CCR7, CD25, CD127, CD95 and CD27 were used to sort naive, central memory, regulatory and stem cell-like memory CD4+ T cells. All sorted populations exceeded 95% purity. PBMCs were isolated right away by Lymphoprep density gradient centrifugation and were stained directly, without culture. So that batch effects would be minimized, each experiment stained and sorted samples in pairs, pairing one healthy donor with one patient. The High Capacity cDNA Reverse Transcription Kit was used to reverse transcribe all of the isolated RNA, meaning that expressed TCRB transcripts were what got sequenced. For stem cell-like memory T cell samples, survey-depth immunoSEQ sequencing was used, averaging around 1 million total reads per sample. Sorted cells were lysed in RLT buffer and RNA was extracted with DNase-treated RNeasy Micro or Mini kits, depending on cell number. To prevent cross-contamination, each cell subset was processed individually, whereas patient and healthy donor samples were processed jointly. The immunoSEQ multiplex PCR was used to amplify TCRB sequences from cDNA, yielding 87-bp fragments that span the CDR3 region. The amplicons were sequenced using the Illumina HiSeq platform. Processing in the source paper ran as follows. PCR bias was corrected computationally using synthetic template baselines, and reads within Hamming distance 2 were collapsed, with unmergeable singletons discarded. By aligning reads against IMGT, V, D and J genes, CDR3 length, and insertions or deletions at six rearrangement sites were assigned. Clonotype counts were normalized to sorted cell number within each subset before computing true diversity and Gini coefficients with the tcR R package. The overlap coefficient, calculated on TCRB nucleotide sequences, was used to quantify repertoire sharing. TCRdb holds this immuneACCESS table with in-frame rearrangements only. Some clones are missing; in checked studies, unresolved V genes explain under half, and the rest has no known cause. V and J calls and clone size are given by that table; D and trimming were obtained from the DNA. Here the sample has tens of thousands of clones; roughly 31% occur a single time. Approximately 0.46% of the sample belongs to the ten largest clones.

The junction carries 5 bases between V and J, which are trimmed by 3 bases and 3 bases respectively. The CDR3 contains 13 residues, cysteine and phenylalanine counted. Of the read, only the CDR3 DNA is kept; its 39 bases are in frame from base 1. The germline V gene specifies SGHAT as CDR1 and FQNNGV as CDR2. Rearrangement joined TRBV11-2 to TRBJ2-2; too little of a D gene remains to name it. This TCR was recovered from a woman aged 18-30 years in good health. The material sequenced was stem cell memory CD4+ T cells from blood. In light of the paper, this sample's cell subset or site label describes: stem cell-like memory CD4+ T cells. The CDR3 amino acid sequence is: CASSFQYTGELFF. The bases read TGTGCCAGCAGCTTTCAGTACACCGGGGAGCTGTTTTTT.